Shown below are 8 T cell receptor beta chains from a single sample sequenced in a study of vaccination and CD4 T cells after COVID-19. Which antigens these TCRs recognize remains unknown. At the Johns Hopkins FTIC core, DNA taken from cultured CD4+ T cells was sequenced by way of the Oncomine TCR Beta short-read assay. Each CDR3 protein gets one entry after TCRdb re-called the PCR reads with MiXCR. The repertoire has about 16,000 distinct CDR3 sequences, roughly two fifths of them found once; the top ten carry approximately 8.4%. Treatment reported: approximately nine-day PBMC culture with coronavirus spike peptide pools or control peptides (ViraFEST assay). The sample was CD4+ T cells from blood, cultured in vitro. Every receptor here comes from a human donor who had recovered from COVID-19.

This clonotype was detected only a few times. The J gene is TRBJ2-5, the V gene TRBV30; TRBD1 matches 7 bases. Germline assignment: CDR1 GTSNPN and CDR2 SVGIG (reference sequence). This CDR3 contains 14 residues. V was clipped by 5 bases and J by 4 bases; unmatched bases: 10. CDR3: CAWGGDRVPETQYF. In nucleotides, the CDR3 is TGTGCCTGGGGCGGAGACAGGGTACCAGAGACCCAGTACTTC. Drawing the rest from reference TRBV30 and TRBJ2-5, the complete variable domain is SQTIHQWPATLVQPVGSPLSLECTVEGTSNPNLYWYRQAAGRGLQLLFYSVGIGQISSEVPQNLSASRPQDRQFILSSKKLLLSDSGFYLCAWGGDRVPETQYFGPGTRLLVL.

This clonotype was found once. V gene TRBV12-3 or TRBV12-4 combines with J gene TRBJ1-2, with a possible D match to TRBD1 (5 bases). The CDR3 loop spans 14 amino acids. V was clipped by 4 bases and J by 4 bases, with 13 bases between them. CDR3 nucleotides: TGTGCCAGCAGTTCACGGGGCAGTAGCTATGGCTACACCTTC. It is translated as CASSSRGSSYGYTF.

The chain carries TRBV2 and TRBJ1-3; D is uncertain. V was shortened by 5 bases and J by 4 bases, with 12 bases between the two germline ends. Germline lookup yields CDR1 SNHLY and CDR2 FYNNEI. This CDR3 has 14 amino acids. The CDR3 sequence is CASSYGESGNTIYF. CDR3 nucleotides: TGTGCCAGCAGTTACGGGGAATCGGGAAACACCATATATTTT.

The gene calls are TRBV2 and TRBJ1-4, with 8 bases aligning to TRBD1. The CDR3 has 13 residues. V trimming: 8 bases; J trimming: 8 bases; junction bases outside the gene matches: 7. Germline assignment: CDR1 SNHLY and CDR2 FYNNEI. CDR3 amino acids: CASRQGTGEKLFF. The CDR3 DNA is TGTGCCAGCCGACAGGGGACGGGGGAAAAACTGTTTTTT.

The table lists this clonotype with a few counts. The rearrangement joins TRBV5-4 to TRBJ1-6, with a tentative D call TRBD1 (5 bases). From germline, CDR1 is SGHNT and CDR2 YYREEE (reference sequence). The CDR3 has 15 amino acids. V was trimmed by 0 bases and J by 10 bases, leaving 14 bases between them. The CDR3 DNA is TGTGCCAGCAGCTTGGTAGGCAGGGTGAACTCACCCCTCCACTTT. The encoded protein is CASSLVGRVNSPLHF.

This clonotype was detected a few times. The CDR3 region is CATSPLGYGYTF. CDR3 nucleotide sequence: TGTGCCACCAGCCCCCTAGGTTATGGCTACACCTTC. V is TRBV15 and J is TRBJ1-2; no clear D gene. Trimming shortened V by 5 bases and J by 5 bases, and 9 bases separated the two germline ends. CDR3 length: 12 amino acids. Germline V CDR1 and CDR2: LNHNV, YYDKDF (reference sequence).

CDR3 region: CASTTQGTYGYTF. The CDR3 DNA reads as TGTGCCAGCACTACCCAGGGGACCTATGGCTACACCTTC. The J gene is TRBJ1-2, the V gene TRBV6-2 or TRBV6-3; weak D call: TRBD1 (6 bases). The V gene's germline CDR1 is MNHEY and CDR2 SVGEGT. Trimming took off 7 bases at V and 4 bases at J, with 13 bases between the two ends. CDR3 length equals 13 residues.

This clonotype has more than one count but fewer than ten. CDR3 nucleotide sequence: TGTGCCTGGAGTGTCGGAGGGAAGAGCAATCAGCCCCAGCATTTT. Its protein is CAWSVGGKSNQPQHF. The chain joins TRBV30 to TRBJ1-5; D ambiguous. Germline V lookup: CDR1 GTSNPN, CDR2 SVGIG (reference sequence). The CDR3 is 15 residues long. Between the trimmed V and J ends, which lost 0 bases and 1 base, there was a span of 10 bases.